This entry lists 14 T cell receptor beta chains sequenced from one sample in a study of tumor-infiltrating lymphocytes in oesophageal squamous cell carcinoma. TCRdb re-called the PCR reads with MiXCR, one entry per CDR3 protein. Here the sample spans 15,000 to 20,000 distinct CDR3 sequences, about 42% being singletons. The sequenced sample consisted of normal esophageal tissue next to the tumor. These receptors were taken from a female donor with esophageal squamous cell carcinoma.

On this clonotype: This may be a read error: a much more frequent sequence differs by one nucleotide. The chain carries TRBV19 and TRBJ2-3, with D possibly TRBD2 on 6 matching bases. The CDR3 runs to 13 residues. The V and J ends lost 10 bases and 4 bases respectively, with 15 bases between them. Looked up from germline, CDR1 is LNHDA and CDR2 is SQIVND (reference sequence). The CDR3 sequence: CATRERGPDTQYF. The DNA for the CDR3 is TGTGCCACACGGGAGCGTGGCCCAGATACGCAGTATTTT.

This clonotype has more than one count but fewer than ten. The V gene is TRBV5-1, the J gene TRBJ1-4; 7 bases align to TRBD1. Germline lookup yields CDR1 SGHRS and CDR2 YFSETQ. After removal of 7 bases from V and 3 bases from J, the junction contained 18 bases not matched to a gene. The CDR3 has 18 amino acids. For the CDR3, the DNA is TGCGCCAGCGCCCAGATGGGACAGAGTACCTTCTCTAATGAAAAACTGTTTTTT. This gives the protein CASAQMGQSTFSNEKLFF.

This clonotype is deemed medium-sized. The V gene is TRBV7-3, the J gene TRBJ2-3, with a possible D match to TRBD2 (6 bases). The CDR3 is made up of 15 amino acids. The germline V gene has CDR1 SGHTA and CDR2 FQGTGA. Trimming stripped 4 bases from V and 6 bases from J, with 17 bases between. For the CDR3, the DNA is TGTGCCAGCAGCTCCCATTCCAGCGCGGGGGATACGCAGTATTTT. Amino acid sequence: CASSSHSSAGDTQYF. Using reference TRBV7-3 and TRBJ2-3 for the parts outside the CDR3, the full variable domain is GAGVSQTPSNKVTEKGKYVELRCDPISGHTALYWYRQSLGQGPEFLIYFQGTGAADDSGLPNDRFFAVRPEGSVSTLKIQRTERGDSAVYLCASSSHSSAGDTQYFGPGTRLTVL.

This clonotype was seen more than once but under ten times. This chain connects TRBV7-2 to TRBJ2-5; 8 nucleotides line up with TRBD1. The closer fit of TRBJ2-7 to the DNA end suggests the J call may be wrong. Per the germline V gene, CDR1 is SGHTA and CDR2 is FQGNSA. The CDR3 has 15 amino acids. CDR3 sequence (DNA): TGTGCCAGCAGCATACCGGGACAGGACTTTTACGAGCAGTACTTC. The encoded protein is CASSIPGQDFYEQYF.

This clonotype has at least ten counts. No conserved phenylalanine or tryptophan ends this CDR3, so it is likely a read error. No DNA is shown, since the ends of the CDR3 on it are uncertain; the CDR3 is the one TCRdb lists. The rearrangement joins TRBV6-6 to TRBJ2-1; TRBD2 is the table's D call and was not checked against the DNA. The CDR3 region is 15 residues in length, termini included. Per germline, CDR1 MNHNY and CDR2 SVGAGI (reference sequence). CDR3 sequence: CASSYSGTYGYTFGS.

This clonotype was found many times. This chain connects TRBV2 to TRBJ1-1, with D hard to call. This CDR3 comprises 11 residues. V lost 2 bases to trimming and J lost 11 bases, with 9 bases between them. The germline gives CDR1 SNHLY, CDR2 FYNNEI. CDR3 nucleotides: TGTGCCAGCAGTGAACGAGGATGGGCTTTCTTT. Translation gives CASSERGWAFF.

There are a few counts of this clonotype. V and J are TRBV28 and TRBJ1-5; 10 bases are shared with TRBD1. The CDR3 covers 16 residues. Germline CDR1 is MDHEN and CDR2 is SYDVKM. V trimming: 5 bases; J trimming: 8 bases; junction bases outside the gene matches: 12. The chain's CDR3 is CASSPYRDRGREPQHF. In DNA form, the CDR3 reads TGTGCCAGCAGTCCTTACCGGGACAGGGGAAGGGAGCCCCAGCATTTT.

The chain employs TRBV6-9 and TRBJ2-1; either TRBD1 or TRBD2 may fit D (5 bases each). The CDR3 sequence is 13 residues long. The V end was cut by 7 bases, the J end by 5 bases, with 12 bases between. Germline V CDR1 and CDR2: MNHGY, SVAAGI. This CDR3 is CASTKRGDNEQFF. The DNA for the CDR3 is TGTGCCAGCACCAAGAGGGGCGACAATGAGCAGTTCTTC.

This clonotype was counted a single time. The J gene is TRBJ2-1, the V gene TRBV11-2; D gene uncertain. The last part of the DNA fits TRBJ2-7 better; the J call may be wrong. The CDR3 is made up of 13 amino acids. The germline V gene encodes CDR1 SGHAT and CDR2 FQNNGV. The CDR3 DNA is TGTGCCAGCAGCTTATTGGGCCCCCATGAGCAGTACTTC. Encoded protein: CASSLLGPHEQYF.

The chain employs TRBV7-3 and TRBJ2-3, with 11 nucleotides matching TRBD2. Germline trimming cut 5 bases from V and 3 bases from J; bases unmatched to any gene: 4. This CDR3 contains 15 residues. Germline values: CDR1 SGHTA, CDR2 FQGTGA. CDR3 sequence: CASSLGTSGTDTQYF. DNA of the CDR3: TGTGCCAGCAGCCTAGGGACTAGCGGTACAGATACGCAGTATTTT.

V is TRBV12-3 or TRBV12-4 and J is TRBJ2-3; D is perhaps TRBD2 (6 bases). With the DNA end fitting TRBJ2-7 better, the J assignment may be wrong. The CDR3 contains 14 residues. The CDR3 DNA is TGTGCCAGCAGTCCCTCTAGCGCAAGCTACGAGCAGTACTTC. Its protein product is CASSPSSASYEQYF.

This clonotype showed up just a few times. J is TRBJ2-1 and V is TRBV28, with 7 bases lining up with TRBD1. The ends lost 3 bases at V and 2 bases at J; junction bases unmatched: 7. The CDR3 loop spans 16 amino acids. The germline V gene has CDR1 MDHEN and CDR2 SYDVKM. The CDR3 coding sequence is TGTGCCAGCAGTTTCCGTGACAGGGTTGCCTACAATGAGCAGTTCTTC. It codes for CASSFRDRVAYNEQFF.

V usage is TRBV10-3 and J usage is TRBJ2-2; 8 nucleotides align to TRBD1. The CDR3 length is 14 residues. Germline V gene sequence: CDR1 ENHRY, CDR2 SYGVKD. Trimming cost V 7 bases and J 5 bases; bases outside gene matches: 6. As DNA, the CDR3 is TGTGCCATCACACAGGGGGTTTATACCGGGGAGCTGTTTTTT. Translated: CAITQGVYTGELFF.

Concerning this clonotype: This CDR3 is missing its conserved last phenylalanine or tryptophan, likely due to a read error. The DNA is omitted, as the CDR3 cannot be located on it reliably, and the CDR3 follows TCRdb's listing. This sequence joins TRBV6-1 and TRBJ2-1. With termini counted, the CDR3 has 8 amino acids. CDR1 MNHNS and CDR2 SASEGT come from the germline V gene. The CDR3 loop is CASRPFKP.